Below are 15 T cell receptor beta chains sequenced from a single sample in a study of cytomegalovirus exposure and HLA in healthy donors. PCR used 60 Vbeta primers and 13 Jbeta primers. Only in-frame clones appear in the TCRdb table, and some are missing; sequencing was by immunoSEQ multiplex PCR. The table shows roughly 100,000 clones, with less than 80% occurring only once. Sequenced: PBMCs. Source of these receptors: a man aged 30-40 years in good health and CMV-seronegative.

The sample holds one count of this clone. In DNA, the CDR3 is TGCGCCAGCAGGACTACAGGGCTCACTGAAGCTTTCTTT. This encodes CASRTTGLTEAFF. The rearrangement joins TRBV4-1 to TRBJ1-1, with D perhaps TRBD1 (6 bases). Trimming cost V 6 bases and J 4 bases, with 12 bases left between them. The CDR3 extends over 13 amino acids. Germline V gene lookup returns CDR1 MGHRA and CDR2 YSYEKL.

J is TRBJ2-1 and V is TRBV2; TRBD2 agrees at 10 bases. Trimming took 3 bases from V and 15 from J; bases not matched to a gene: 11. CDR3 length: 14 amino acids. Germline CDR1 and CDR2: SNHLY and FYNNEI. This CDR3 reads CASSDLAGVLTPFF. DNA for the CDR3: TGTGCCAGCAGTGATCTAGCGGGAGTGTTAACGCCGTTCTTC.

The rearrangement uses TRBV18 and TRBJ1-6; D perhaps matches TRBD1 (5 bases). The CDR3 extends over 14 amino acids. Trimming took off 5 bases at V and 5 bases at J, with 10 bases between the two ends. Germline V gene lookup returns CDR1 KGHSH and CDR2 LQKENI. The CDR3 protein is CASSTTEDNSPLHF. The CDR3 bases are TGTGCCAGCTCAACGACAGAGGATAATTCACCCCTCCACTTT.

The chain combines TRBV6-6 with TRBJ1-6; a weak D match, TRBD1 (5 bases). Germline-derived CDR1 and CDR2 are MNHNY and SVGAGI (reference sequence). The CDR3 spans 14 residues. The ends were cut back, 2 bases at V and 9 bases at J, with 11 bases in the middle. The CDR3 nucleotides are TGTGCCAGCAGTTACCAAGGGGCTGGTTCACCCCTCCACTTT. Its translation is CASSYQGAGSPLHF.

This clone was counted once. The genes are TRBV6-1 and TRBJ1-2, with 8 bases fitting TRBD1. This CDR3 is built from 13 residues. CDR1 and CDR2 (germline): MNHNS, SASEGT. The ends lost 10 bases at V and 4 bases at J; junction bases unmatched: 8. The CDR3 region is CATAPGQVYGYTF. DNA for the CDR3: TGTGCCACCGCTCCGGGACAGGTCTATGGCTACACCTTC.

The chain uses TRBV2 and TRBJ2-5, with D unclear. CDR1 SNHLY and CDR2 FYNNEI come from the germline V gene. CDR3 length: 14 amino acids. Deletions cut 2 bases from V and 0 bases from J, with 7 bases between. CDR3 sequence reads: CASSESRYQETQYF. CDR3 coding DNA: TGTGCCAGCAGTGAAAGTCGGTACCAAGAGACCCAGTACTTC.

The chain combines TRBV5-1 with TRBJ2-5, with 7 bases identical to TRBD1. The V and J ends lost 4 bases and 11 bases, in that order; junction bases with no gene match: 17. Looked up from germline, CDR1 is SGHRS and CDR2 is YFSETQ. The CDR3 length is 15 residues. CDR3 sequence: CASSTRDSPIREQYF. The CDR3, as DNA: TGCGCCAGCAGCACCCGGGACAGCCCCATAAGGGAGCAGTACTTC.

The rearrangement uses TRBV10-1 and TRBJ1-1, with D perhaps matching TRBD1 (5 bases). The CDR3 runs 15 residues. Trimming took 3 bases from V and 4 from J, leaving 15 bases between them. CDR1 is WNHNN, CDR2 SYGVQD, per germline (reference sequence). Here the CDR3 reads CASSDRLGRFTEAFF. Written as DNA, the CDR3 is TGCGCCAGCAGTGATCGTTTGGGGCGGTTCACTGAAGCTTTCTTT.

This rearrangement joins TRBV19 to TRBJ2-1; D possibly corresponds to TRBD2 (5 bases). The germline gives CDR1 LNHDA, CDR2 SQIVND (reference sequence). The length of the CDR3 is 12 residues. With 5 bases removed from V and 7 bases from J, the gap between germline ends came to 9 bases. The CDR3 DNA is TGTGCCAGTAGTTCAACTAGAAATGAGCAGTTCTTC. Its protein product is CASSSTRNEQFF.

CDR3 amino acids: CASSSVAGLTYNEQFF. DNA for the CDR3: TGTGCCAGCAGCTCGGTAGCGGGACTGACCTACAATGAGCAGTTCTTC. This chain joins TRBV7-2 and TRBJ2-1, with TRBD2 identical over 8 bases. The V segment lost 4 bases and the J segment 2 bases; nucleotides outside the gene matches: 7. CDR3 size: 16 residues. Looked up from germline, CDR1 is SGHTA and CDR2 is FQGNSA.

The CDR3 region has the DNA TGTGCCAGTAGTACAGGGGGCTGGGAGACCCAGTACTTC. Translated: CASSTGGWETQYF. J is TRBJ2-5 and V is TRBV19; TRBD1 agrees at 8 bases. CDR1 and CDR2 from the germline V gene are LNHDA and SQIVND (reference sequence). This CDR3 region has 13 residues. Germline trimming cut 4 bases from V and 5 bases from J; bases unmatched to any gene: 3. Based on the CDR3 plus reference TRBV19 and TRBJ2-5, the full variable domain is DGGITQSPKYLFRKEGQNVTLSCEQNLNHDAMYWYRQDPGQGLRLIYYSQIVNDFQKGDIAEGYSVSREKKESFPLTVTSAQKNPTAFYLCASSTGGWETQYFGPGTRLLVL.

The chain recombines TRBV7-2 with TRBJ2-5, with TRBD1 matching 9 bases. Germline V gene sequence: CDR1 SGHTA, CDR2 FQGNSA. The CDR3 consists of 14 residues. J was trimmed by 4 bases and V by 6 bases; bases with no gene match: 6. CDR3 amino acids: CASRRTGEGETQYF. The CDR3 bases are TGTGCCAGCAGACGGACAGGGGAGGGAGAGACCCAGTACTTC.

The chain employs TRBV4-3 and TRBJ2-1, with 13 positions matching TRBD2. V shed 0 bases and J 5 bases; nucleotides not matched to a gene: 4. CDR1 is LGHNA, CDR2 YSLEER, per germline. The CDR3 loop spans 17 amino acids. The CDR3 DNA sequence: TGCGCCAGCAGCCAAGATGGGACTAGCGGGGTGAACAATGAGCAGTTCTTC. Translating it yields CASSQDGTSGVNNEQFF.

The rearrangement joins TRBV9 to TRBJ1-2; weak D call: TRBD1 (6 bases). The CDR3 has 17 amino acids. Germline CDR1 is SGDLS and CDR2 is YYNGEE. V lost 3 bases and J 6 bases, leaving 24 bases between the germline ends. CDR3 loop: CASSAPGQGARGDGYTF. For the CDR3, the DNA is TGTGCCAGCAGCGCCCCGGGACAAGGGGCCAGAGGGGATGGCTACACCTTC.

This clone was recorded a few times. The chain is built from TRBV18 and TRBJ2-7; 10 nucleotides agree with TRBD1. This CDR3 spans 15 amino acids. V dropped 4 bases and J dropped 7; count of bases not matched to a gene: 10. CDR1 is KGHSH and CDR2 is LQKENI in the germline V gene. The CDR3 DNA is TGTGCCAGCTCACACCGGGACAGGGGCGCGAGGGAGCAGTACTTC. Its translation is CASSHRDRGAREQYF.